Below, one T cell receptor (beta chain) is given with its context. TCRdb re-called the 5' RACE reads and gives one entry per CDR3 protein, without DNA. This table lists approximately 420,000 distinct CDR3 sequences. The data derive from a study of T cells expressing NK-cell markers. The CDR3 contains 14 residues. Germline assignment: CDR1 LNHNV and CDR2 YYDKDF (reference sequence). V gene TRBV15 combines with J gene TRBJ2-1; TCRdb's assignment of TRBD1 cannot be checked, as there is no DNA. Sequencing was carried out using blood T cells: a sorted CD56 or NKG2C T cell subset, CD4+ or CD8+ T cells, or bulk PBMC T cells (not recorded which). The TCR originated in a woman aged 45-65 years in good health. CDR3 loop: CATSRRGVLNEQFF.